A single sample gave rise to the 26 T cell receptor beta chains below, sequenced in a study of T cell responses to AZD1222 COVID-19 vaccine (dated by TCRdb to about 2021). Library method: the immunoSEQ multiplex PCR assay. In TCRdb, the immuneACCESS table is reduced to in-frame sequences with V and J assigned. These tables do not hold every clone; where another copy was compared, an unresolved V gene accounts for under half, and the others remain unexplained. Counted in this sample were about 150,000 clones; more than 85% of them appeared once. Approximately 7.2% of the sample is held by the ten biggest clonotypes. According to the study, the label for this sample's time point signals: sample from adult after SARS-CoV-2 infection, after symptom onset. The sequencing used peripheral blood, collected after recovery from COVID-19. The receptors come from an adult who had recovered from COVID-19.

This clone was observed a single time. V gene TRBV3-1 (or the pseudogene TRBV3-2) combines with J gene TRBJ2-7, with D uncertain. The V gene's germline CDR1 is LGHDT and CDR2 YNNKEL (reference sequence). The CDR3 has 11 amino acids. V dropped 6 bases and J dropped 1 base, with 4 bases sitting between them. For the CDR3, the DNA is TGTGCCAGCAGACGATCCTACGAGCAGTACTTC. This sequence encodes CASRRSYEQYF.

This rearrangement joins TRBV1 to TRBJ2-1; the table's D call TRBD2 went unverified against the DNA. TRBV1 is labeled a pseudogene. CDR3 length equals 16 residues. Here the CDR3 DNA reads TGCACCAGCAGCTTTCCCGGGACTAGGCCTTACAATGAGCAGTTCTTC. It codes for CTSSFPGTRPYNEQFF.

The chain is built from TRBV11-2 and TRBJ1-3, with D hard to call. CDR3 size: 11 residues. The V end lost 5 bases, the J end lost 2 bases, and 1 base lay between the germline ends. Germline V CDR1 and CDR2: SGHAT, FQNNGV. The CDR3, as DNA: TGTGCCAGCAGCCCTGGAAACACCATATATTTT. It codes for CASSPGNTIYF.

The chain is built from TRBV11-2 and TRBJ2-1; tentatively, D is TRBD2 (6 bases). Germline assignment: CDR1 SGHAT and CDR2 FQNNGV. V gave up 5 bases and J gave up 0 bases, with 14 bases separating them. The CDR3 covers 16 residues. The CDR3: CASSGGVGDSYNEQFF. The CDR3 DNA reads TGTGCCAGCAGCGGCGGGGTGGGAGACTCCTACAATGAGCAGTTCTTC.

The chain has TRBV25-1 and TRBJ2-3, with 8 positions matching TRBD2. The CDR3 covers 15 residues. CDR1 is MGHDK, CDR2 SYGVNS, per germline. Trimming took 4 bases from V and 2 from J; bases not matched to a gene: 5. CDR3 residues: CASSGTSGYTDTQYF. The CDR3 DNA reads TGTGCCAGCAGTGGAACTAGCGGCTACACAGATACGCAGTATTTT.

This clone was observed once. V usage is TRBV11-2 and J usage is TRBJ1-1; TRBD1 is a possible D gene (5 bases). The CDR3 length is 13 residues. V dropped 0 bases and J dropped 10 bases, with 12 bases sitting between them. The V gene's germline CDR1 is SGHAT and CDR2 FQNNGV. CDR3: CASSLEDRRGAFF. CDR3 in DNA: TGTGCCAGCAGCTTAGAGGACCGAAGGGGAGCTTTCTTT.

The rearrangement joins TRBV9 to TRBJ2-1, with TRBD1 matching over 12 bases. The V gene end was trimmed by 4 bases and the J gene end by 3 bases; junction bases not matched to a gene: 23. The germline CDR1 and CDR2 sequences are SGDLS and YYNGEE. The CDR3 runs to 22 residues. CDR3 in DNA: TGTGCCAGCAGCACAGGAGGAATACCGGGACAGGGGGCAGCGAGAATCTACAATGAGCAGTTCTTC. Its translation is CASSTGGIPGQGAARIYNEQFF.

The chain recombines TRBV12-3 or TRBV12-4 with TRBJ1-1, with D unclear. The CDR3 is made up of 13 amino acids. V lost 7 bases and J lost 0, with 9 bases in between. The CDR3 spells CASTATVNTEAFF. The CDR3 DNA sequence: TGTGCCAGCACCGCGACCGTGAACACTGAAGCTTTCTTT.

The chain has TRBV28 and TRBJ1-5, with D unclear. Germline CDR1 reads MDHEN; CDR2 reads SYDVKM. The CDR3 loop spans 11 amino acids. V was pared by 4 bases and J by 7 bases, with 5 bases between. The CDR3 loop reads CASSSQQPQHF. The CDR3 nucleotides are TGTGCCAGCAGTTCCCAACAGCCCCAGCATTTT.

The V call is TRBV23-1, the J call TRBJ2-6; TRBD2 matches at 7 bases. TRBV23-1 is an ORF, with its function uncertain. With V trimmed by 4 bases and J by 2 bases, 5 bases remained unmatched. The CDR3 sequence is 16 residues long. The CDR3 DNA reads TGCGCCAGCAGTCCCGGGGCGGGGGCTGGGGCCAACGTCCTGACTTTC. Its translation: CASSPGAGAGANVLTF.

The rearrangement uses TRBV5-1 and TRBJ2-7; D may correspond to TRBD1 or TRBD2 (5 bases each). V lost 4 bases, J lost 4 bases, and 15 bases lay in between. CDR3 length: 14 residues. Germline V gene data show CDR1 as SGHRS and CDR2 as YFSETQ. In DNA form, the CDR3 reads TGCGCCAGCAGCCCGCGAGGGGTAGAATACGAGCAGTACTTC. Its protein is CASSPRGVEYEQYF.

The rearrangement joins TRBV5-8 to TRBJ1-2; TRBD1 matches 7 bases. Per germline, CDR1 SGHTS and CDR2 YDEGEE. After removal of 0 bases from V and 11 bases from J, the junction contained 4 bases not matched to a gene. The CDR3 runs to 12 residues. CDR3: CASSLVAGGYTF. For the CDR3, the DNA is TGTGCCAGCAGCTTGGTGGCAGGGGGGTACACCTTC.

CDR3 sequence: CASSQEVQVIQETQYF. The CDR3 coding sequence is TGTGCCAGCAGCCAAGAAGTTCAGGTGATCCAAGAGACCCAGTACTTC. The V gene is TRBV3-1 (or the pseudogene TRBV3-2), the J gene TRBJ2-5, with D unclear. CDR1 is LGHDT and CDR2 is YNNKEL in the germline V gene (reference sequence). V lost 0 bases and J lost 1, with 12 bases in between. The CDR3 covers 16 residues.

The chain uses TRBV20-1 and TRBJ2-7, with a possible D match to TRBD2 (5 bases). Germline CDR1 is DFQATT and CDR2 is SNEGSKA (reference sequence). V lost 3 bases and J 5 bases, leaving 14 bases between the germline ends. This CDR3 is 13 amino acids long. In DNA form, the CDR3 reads TGCAGTGCTAGTCAGGTAGAGGGCCACGAGCAGTACTTC. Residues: CSASQVEGHEQYF.

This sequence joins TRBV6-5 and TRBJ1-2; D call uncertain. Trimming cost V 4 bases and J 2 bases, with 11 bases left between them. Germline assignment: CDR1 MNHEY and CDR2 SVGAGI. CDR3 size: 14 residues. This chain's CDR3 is CASSSPGMNYGYTF. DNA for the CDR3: TGTGCCAGCAGTTCCCCGGGTATGAACTATGGCTACACCTTC.

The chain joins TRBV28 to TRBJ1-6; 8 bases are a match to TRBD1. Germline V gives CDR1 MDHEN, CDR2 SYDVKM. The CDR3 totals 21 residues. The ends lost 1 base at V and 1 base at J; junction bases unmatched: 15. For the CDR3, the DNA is TGTGCCAGCAGTTTATACAAGAGGGGTCGACAGGGGCCTTCCTATAATTCACCCCTCCACTTT. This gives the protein CASSLYKRGRQGPSYNSPLHF.

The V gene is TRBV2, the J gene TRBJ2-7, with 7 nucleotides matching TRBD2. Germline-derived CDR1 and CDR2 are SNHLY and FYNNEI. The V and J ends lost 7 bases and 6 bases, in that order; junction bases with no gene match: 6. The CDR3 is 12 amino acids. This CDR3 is CASTAGTTEQYF. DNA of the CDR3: TGTGCCAGCACCGCGGGGACTACCGAGCAGTACTTC.

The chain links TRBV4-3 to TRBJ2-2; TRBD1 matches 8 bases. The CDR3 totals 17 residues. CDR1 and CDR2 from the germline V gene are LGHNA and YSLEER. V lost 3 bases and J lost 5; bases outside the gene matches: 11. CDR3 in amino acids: CASSHLTGEGGTGELFF. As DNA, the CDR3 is TGCGCCAGCAGCCATTTGACAGGGGAAGGGGGGACCGGGGAGCTGTTTTTT.

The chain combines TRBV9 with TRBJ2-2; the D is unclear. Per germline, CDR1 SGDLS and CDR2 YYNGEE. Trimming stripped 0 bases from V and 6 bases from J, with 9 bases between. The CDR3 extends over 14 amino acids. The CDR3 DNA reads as TGTGCCAGCAGCGTAGGATCCGGTTCCGGGGAGCTGTTTTTT. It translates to CASSVGSGSGELFF.

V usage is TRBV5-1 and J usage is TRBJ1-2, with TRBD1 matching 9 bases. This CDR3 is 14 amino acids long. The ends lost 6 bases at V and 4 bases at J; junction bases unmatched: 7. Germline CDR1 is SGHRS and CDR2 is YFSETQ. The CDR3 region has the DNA TGCGCCAGCACACAGGGGGCGTTTGGCTATGGCTACACCTTC. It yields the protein CASTQGAFGYGYTF.

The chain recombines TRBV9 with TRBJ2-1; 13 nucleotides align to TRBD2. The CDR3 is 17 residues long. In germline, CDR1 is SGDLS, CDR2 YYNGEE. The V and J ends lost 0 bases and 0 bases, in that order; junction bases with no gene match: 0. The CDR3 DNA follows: TGTGCCAGCAGCGTAGGGACTAGCGGGAGCTCCTACAATGAGCAGTTCTTC. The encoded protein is CASSVGTSGSSYNEQFF. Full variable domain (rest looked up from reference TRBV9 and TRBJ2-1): DSGVTQTPKHLITATGQRVTLRCSPRSGDLSVYWYQQSLDQGLQFLIQYYNGEERAKGNILERFSAQQFPDLHSELNLSSLELGDSALYFCASSVGTSGSSYNEQFFGPGTRLTVL.

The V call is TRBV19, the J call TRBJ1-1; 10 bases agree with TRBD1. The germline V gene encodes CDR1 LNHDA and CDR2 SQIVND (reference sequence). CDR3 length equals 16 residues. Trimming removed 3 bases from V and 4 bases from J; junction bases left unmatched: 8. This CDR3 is CASSIPRTGGVTEAFF. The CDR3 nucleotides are TGTGCCAGTAGTATCCCCCGGACAGGGGGGGTCACTGAAGCTTTCTTT.

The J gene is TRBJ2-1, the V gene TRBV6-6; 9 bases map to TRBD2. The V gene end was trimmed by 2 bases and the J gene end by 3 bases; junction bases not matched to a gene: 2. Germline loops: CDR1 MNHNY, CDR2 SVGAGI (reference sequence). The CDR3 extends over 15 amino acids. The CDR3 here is CASSYPSGDYNEQFF. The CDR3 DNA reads TGTGCCAGCAGTTACCCTAGCGGGGACTACAATGAGCAGTTCTTC.

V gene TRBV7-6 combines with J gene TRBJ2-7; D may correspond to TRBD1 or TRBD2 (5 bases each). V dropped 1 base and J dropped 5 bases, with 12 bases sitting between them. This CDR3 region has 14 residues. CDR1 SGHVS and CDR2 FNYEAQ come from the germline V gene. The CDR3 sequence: CASSLGVRENEQYF. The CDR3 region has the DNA TGTGCCAGCAGCTTAGGTGTCAGGGAGAACGAGCAGTACTTC.

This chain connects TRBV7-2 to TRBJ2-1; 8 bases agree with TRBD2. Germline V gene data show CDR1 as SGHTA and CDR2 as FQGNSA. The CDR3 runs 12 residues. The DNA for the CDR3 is TGTGCTCCCCCGGGAGGGTGGAATGAGCAGTTCTTC. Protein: CAPPGGWNEQFF.

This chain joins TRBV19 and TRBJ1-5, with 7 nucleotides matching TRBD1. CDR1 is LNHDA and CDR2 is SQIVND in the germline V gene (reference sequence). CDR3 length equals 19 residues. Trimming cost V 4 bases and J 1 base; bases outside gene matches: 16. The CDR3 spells CASSTPTRQGPSSNQPQHF. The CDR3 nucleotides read TGTGCCAGTAGTACTCCTACCCGACAGGGCCCTTCGAGCAATCAGCCCCAGCATTTT.